Listed below are T cell receptor beta chains from one sample, sequenced in a study of T cell responses to AZD1222 COVID-19 vaccine. The repertoire was sequenced with immunoSEQ multiplex PCR; TCRdb's copy has only in-frame clones and lacks some. Here the sample spans more than 95,000 clones, approximately 92% being singletons. The sample here was peripheral blood, taken on day 0 of AZD1222 vaccination. These receptors all come from an adult in good health. The CDR3 runs from the conserved cysteine through the conserved F or W. The order of the fields is clone size, J gene, D gene, V gene, CDR3 DNA, CDR3 protein. D genes are given only for firm matches. Rows may omit the clone size; those that give it use once, few, many or a size class.

clone_size: .; j_call: TRBJ1-5; d_call: .; v_call: TRBV2; cdr3_nt: TGTGCCAGCAGTCTGGCCCTCAATCAGCCCCAGCATTTT; cdr3_aa: CASSLALNQPQHF
clone_size: .; j_call: TRBJ1-2; d_call: .; v_call: TRBV5-1; cdr3_nt: TGCGCCAGCAGCTTGGGATGGGGGCCCTATGGCTACACCTTC; cdr3_aa: CASSLGWGPYGYTF
clone_size: .; j_call: TRBJ1-1; d_call: .; v_call: TRBV5-6; cdr3_nt: TGTGCCAGCAGTTCCCTGGGGGGGCAGGGAGCTTTCTTT; cdr3_aa: CASSSLGGQGAFF
clone_size: .; j_call: TRBJ2-7; d_call: .; v_call: TRBV19; cdr3_nt: TGTGCCAGTAGTAGAGACAGGTCTTCCCCCTACGAGCAGTACTTC; cdr3_aa: CASSRDRSSPYEQYF
clone_size: .; j_call: TRBJ2-7; d_call: .; v_call: TRBV6-5; cdr3_nt: TGTGCCAGCAGTTACACACAGGGCCAACTTTGGTACGAGCAGTACTTC; cdr3_aa: CASSYTQGQLWYEQYF
clone_size: .; j_call: TRBJ1-1; d_call: TRBD1; v_call: TRBV30; cdr3_nt: TGTGCCTGGAGTGTTAAGGGGGCGAGCACTGAAGCTTTCTTT; cdr3_aa: CAWSVKGASTEAFF
clone_size: .; j_call: TRBJ2-7; d_call: .; v_call: TRBV21-1; cdr3_nt: TGTGCCAGCAGCAAAGAAATATGGGAACTAAGGAGGCCCTATTCCTACGAGCAGTACTTC; cdr3_aa: CASSKEIWELRRPYSYEQYF
clone_size: .; j_call: TRBJ1-2; d_call: .; v_call: TRBV7-8; cdr3_nt: TGTGCCAGCAGCTTAGATAGGGGGTCGGACTATGGCTACACCTTC; cdr3_aa: CASSLDRGSDYGYTF
clone_size: .; j_call: TRBJ1-4; d_call: .; v_call: TRBV7-9; cdr3_nt: TGTGCCAGCAGCTTAGGAGTCGGGGAGGGAACTAATGAAAAACTGTTTTTT; cdr3_aa: CASSLGVGEGTNEKLFF
clone_size: .; j_call: TRBJ2-1; d_call: TRBD2; v_call: TRBV10-3; cdr3_nt: TGTGCCATCGGCGGGACTAGCGGGAGATCCCACAATGAGCAGTTCTTC; cdr3_aa: CAIGGTSGRSHNEQFF
clone_size: .; j_call: TRBJ2-1; d_call: TRBD2; v_call: TRBV9; cdr3_nt: TGTGCCAGCAGCGCCCGACTAGCGGCTAATGAGCAGTTCTTC; cdr3_aa: CASSARLAANEQFF
clone_size: .; j_call: TRBJ2-2; d_call: TRBD2; v_call: TRBV5-1; cdr3_nt: TGCGCCAGCAGCCCGGGACTACGAACCGGGGAGCTGTTTTTT; cdr3_aa: CASSPGLRTGELFF
clone_size: .; j_call: TRBJ1-6; d_call: TRBD1; v_call: TRBV19; cdr3_nt: TGTGCCAGTAGTATCCTGCCCCAGGGGGCTAGTAATTCACCCCTCCACTTT; cdr3_aa: CASSILPQGASNSPLHF
clone_size: .; j_call: TRBJ2-4; d_call: .; v_call: TRBV7-8; cdr3_nt: TGTGCCAGCAGCTTAGCGCTAGGACAGCAGCCTCTAGCCAAAAACATTCAGTACTTC; cdr3_aa: CASSLALGQQPLAKNIQYF
clone_size: few; j_call: TRBJ2-7; d_call: TRBD2; v_call: TRBV11-2; cdr3_nt: TGTGCCAGCAGCTTATTCTCATCTAGCGGGAGGGGCTACGAGCAGTACTTC; cdr3_aa: CASSLFSSSGRGYEQYF
clone_size: .; j_call: TRBJ1-6; d_call: TRBD1; v_call: TRBV5-1; cdr3_nt: TGCGCCAGCAGCTCACGGGACAGGGCGTTCTCGGACTCCTATAATTCACCCCTCCACTTT; cdr3_aa: CASSSRDRAFSDSYNSPLHF
clone_size: once; j_call: TRBJ1-2; d_call: .; v_call: TRBV6-5; cdr3_nt: TGTGCCAGCTCCCGGACAACAGAGGATTACTATGGCTACACCTTC; cdr3_aa: CASSRTTEDYYGYTF
clone_size: .; j_call: TRBJ1-2; d_call: .; v_call: TRBV12-5; cdr3_nt: TGTGCTACCAGCTCGAGAGGAAGCTATGGCTACACCTTC; cdr3_aa: CATSSRGSYGYTF
clone_size: .; j_call: TRBJ2-3; d_call: TRBD2; v_call: TRBV7-8; cdr3_nt: TGTGCCAGCAGCCCCGGGACTAGCGGGACTCGGACGCAGTATTTT; cdr3_aa: CASSPGTSGTRTQYF
clone_size: .; j_call: TRBJ1-2; d_call: TRBD1; v_call: TRBV18; cdr3_nt: TGTGCCAGCTCATCGGACAGGTCGGCTGGCTACACCTTC; cdr3_aa: CASSSDRSAGYTF
clone_size: .; j_call: TRBJ1-6; d_call: .; v_call: TRBV19; cdr3_nt: TGTGCCAGTAGCCTGACGGGAAATTCACCCCTCCACTTT; cdr3_aa: CASSLTGNSPLHF
clone_size: .; j_call: TRBJ1-2; d_call: .; v_call: TRBV20-1; cdr3_nt: TGCAGTGCTAGTGGCTTGTTACATGGCTACACCTTC; cdr3_aa: CSASGLLHGYTF
clone_size: few; j_call: TRBJ2-3; d_call: TRBD1; v_call: TRBV11-1; cdr3_nt: TGTGCCAGCAGCTTAGCATTCCAGGGGGCGTCAGATACGCAGTATTTT; cdr3_aa: CASSLAFQGASDTQYF
clone_size: .; j_call: TRBJ2-7; d_call: TRBD1; v_call: TRBV6-1; cdr3_nt: TGTGCCAGCCGTGAAGGGGGCCCCACCTACGAGCAGTACTTC; cdr3_aa: CASREGGPTYEQYF
clone_size: once; j_call: TRBJ1-4; d_call: .; v_call: TRBV7-8; cdr3_nt: TGTGCCAGCAGCCGGTGGAGGAATGAAAAACTGTTTTTT; cdr3_aa: CASSRWRNEKLFF
clone_size: .; j_call: TRBJ1-5; d_call: .; v_call: TRBV19; cdr3_nt: TGTGCCAGTAGGTGGGAGGCAGGGCCTCAGCCCCAGCATTTT; cdr3_aa: CASRWEAGPQPQHF
clone_size: once; j_call: TRBJ1-1; d_call: TRBD1; v_call: TRBV5-1; cdr3_nt: TGCGCCAGCAGCTTGGCATTTTGGACAGGGGACATGAACACTGAAGCTTTCTTT; cdr3_aa: CASSLAFWTGDMNTEAFF